What follows are 2 T cell receptor beta chains derived from one specimen sequenced in a study of cytomegalovirus exposure and HLA in healthy donors. Researchers ran the PCR with 60 Vbeta and 13 Jbeta primers. Clones were sequenced by immunoSEQ multiplex PCR, and TCRdb holds only the in-frame ones, with some missing. The sample carries roughly 200,000 clones, around 78% recorded once. Material for sequencing was PBMCs. These receptors were taken from a man younger than 40 in good health and CMV-seronegative.

The V and J genes are TRBV7-3 and TRBJ1-2, with D unclear. V gave up 5 bases and J gave up 3 bases, with 13 bases separating them. Germline assignment: CDR1 SGHTA and CDR2 FQGTGA. The CDR3 loop spans 14 amino acids. For the CDR3, the DNA is TGTGCCAGCAGCCCCTGGGGAGGAGACTATGGCTACACCTTC. Translation: CASSPWGGDYGYTF.

The rearrangement uses TRBV5-4 and TRBJ2-7, with TRBD2 matching over 11 bases. The CDR3 consists of 14 residues. V lost 10 bases and J lost 5; bases outside the gene matches: 11. The V gene's germline CDR1 is SGHNT and CDR2 YYREEE (reference sequence). The CDR3, as DNA: TGTGCCTGCGGACTAGCGGGTAGGATCCACGAGCAGTACTTC. Its translation: CACGLAGRIHEQYF.